What follows are 14 T cell receptor beta chains derived from one specimen sequenced in a study of prognosis after radiotherapy for stage I lung cancer. Genomic DNA yielded TCR beta CDR3, amplified by two-round multiplex PCR. Primers specific to each TRBV and TRBJ gene drove first-round PCR. TCRdb redid the calling of the multiplex PCR reads with MiXCR, one entry per CDR3 protein. The data hold about 35,000 distinct CDR3 sequences, with more than 30% observed a single time. Sequencing used PBMCs, obtained before or after stereotactic body radiation therapy (not recorded which). These receptors were taken from a donor aged 50 or older with non-small cell lung cancer.

This clonotype was seen at least ten times. V usage is TRBV30 and J usage is TRBJ2-1, with 12 bases fitting TRBD1. The trim removed 0 bases at V and 7 bases at J, leaving 1 base unmatched. Germline V CDR1 and CDR2: GTSNPN, SVGIG (reference sequence). The CDR3 covers 14 residues. The CDR3 loop reads CAWSVGQGANEQFF. DNA for the CDR3: TGTGCCTGGAGTGTGGGACAGGGGGCGAATGAGCAGTTCTTC.

This clonotype showed up many times. The chain uses TRBV19 and TRBJ1-4; D not resolved. Between the trimmed V and J ends, which lost 5 bases and 0 bases, there was a span of 7 bases. Germline V gene sequence: CDR1 LNHDA, CDR2 SQIVND (reference sequence). The CDR3 consists of 14 residues. In DNA form, the CDR3 reads TGTGCCAGTAGTTTGGCAGCAACTAATGAAAAACTGTTTTTT. Its protein is CASSLAATNEKLFF.

This clonotype was found many times. The chain uses TRBV5-1 and TRBJ2-5, with TRBD2 identical over 10 bases. This CDR3 contains 16 residues. After removal of 0 bases from V and 5 bases from J, the junction contained 7 bases not matched to a gene. Germline CDR1 and CDR2: SGHRS and YFSETQ. The CDR3 sequence is CASSLEAGGPLETQYF. For the CDR3, the DNA is TGCGCCAGCAGCTTGGAAGCGGGGGGGCCTTTGGAGACCCAGTACTTC.

The sample holds a few counts of this clonotype. A single base separates this from a much larger clone, so it may be a read error. The chain is built from TRBV6-1 and TRBJ2-5, with D perhaps given as TRBD1 or TRBD2 (5 bases each). The length of the CDR3 is 15 residues. V gave up 5 bases and J gave up 5 bases, with 18 bases separating them. Germline lookup yields CDR1 MNHNS and CDR2 SASEGT. The DNA for the CDR3 is TGTGCCAGCAGTCAACTAGACAGTGCAGGCGAGACCCAGTACTTC. Encoded protein: CASSQLDSAGETQYF.

This chain connects TRBV28 to TRBJ1-1; D uncertain. Germline CDR1 reads MDHEN; CDR2 reads SYDVKM. The CDR3 has 17 amino acids. The V end lost 3 bases, the J end lost 5 bases, and 22 bases lay between the germline ends. The CDR3, as DNA: TGTGCCAGCAGTTTTCGGTCCCCTCAGAAGGGTGGGACTGAAGCTTTCTTT. Translated: CASSFRSPQKGGTEAFF.

At least ten counts were recorded for this clonotype. The gene calls are TRBV20-1 and TRBJ2-5; D uncertain. This CDR3 is 13 amino acids long. Germline V gives CDR1 DFQATT, CDR2 SNEGSKA (reference sequence). CDR3 in DNA: TGCAGCCCGCTATTAGCCAAGCAAGAGACCCAGTACTTC. Its translation is CSPLLAKQETQYF.

Remarks on this clonotype: This may arise from a read error, as a much more abundant clone is one base away. The rearrangement links TRBV9 to TRBJ2-5; D uncertain. Trimming stripped 4 bases from V and 4 bases from J, with 17 bases between. In germline, CDR1 is SGDLS, CDR2 YYNGEE. The CDR3 spans 15 residues. The CDR3 DNA is TGTGCCAGCAGCTCCTGGTCGCTCCATGGAGAGACCCAGTACTTC. It translates to CASSSWSLHGETQYF.

This clonotype was detected ten times or more. The genes are TRBV20-1 and TRBJ2-5, with 10 bases identical to TRBD2. V shed 2 bases, J shed 1 base, and the junction held 7 bases outside the gene matches. Per germline, CDR1 DFQATT and CDR2 SNEGSKA (reference sequence). The length of the CDR3 is 16 residues. The CDR3 bases are TGCAGTGCTAGAAAGGCTAGCGGGGGCCTCCAAGAGACCCAGTACTTC. Translating it yields CSARKASGGLQETQYF.

The table lists this clonotype with a few counts. A much larger clonotype is one base distant, so this may be a read error. This chain uses TRBV30 with TRBJ2-5; 9 positions match TRBD2. Germline V gives CDR1 GTSNPN, CDR2 SVGIG (reference sequence). The CDR3 runs to 16 residues. CDR3 coding DNA: TGTGCCTGGAGAATCGCGGGGGGGGGCTGGGGAGAGGCCCAGTACTTC. This codes for CAWRIAGGGWGEAQYF.

This clonotype was counted many times. The V and J genes are TRBV11-2 and TRBJ2-7; 11 bases agree with TRBD2. CDR1 and CDR2 from the germline V gene are SGHAT and FQNNGV. V lost 3 bases to trimming and J lost 4 bases; unmatched junction nucleotides: 5. The CDR3 is 15 amino acids. The CDR3 region has the DNA TGTGCCAGCAGCTTTAGGCCTAGCGGGGGGTACGAGCAGTACTTC. Translating it yields CASSFRPSGGYEQYF.

This clonotype is medium-sized by share. This chain joins TRBV6-1 and TRBJ1-6; D might be TRBD1 (6 bases). In germline, CDR1 is MNHNS, CDR2 SASEGT. Trimming stripped 6 bases from V and 7 bases from J, with 13 bases between. The CDR3 sequence is 14 residues long. In DNA, the CDR3 is TGTGCCAGCAGGGAGGGGGTTTACAATTCACCCCTCCACTTT. This gives the protein CASREGVYNSPLHF.

This clonotype appeared many times. The V gene is TRBV20-1, the J gene TRBJ2-7; D unresolved. In germline, CDR1 is DFQATT, CDR2 SNEGSKA (reference sequence). Trimming took 3 bases from V and 3 from J, leaving 9 bases between them. The CDR3 spans 12 residues. The CDR3 DNA reads as TGCAGTGCTAGCGGAGCTCGCTACGAGCAGTACTTC. As protein: CSASGARYEQYF.

Comments on this clonotype: This probably arose from a read error, given a far larger clone one base away. The gene calls are TRBV14 and TRBJ2-1; 8 bases are shared with TRBD2. CDR3 length: 16 amino acids. Germline CDR1 and CDR2: SGHDN and FVKESK. V dropped 7 bases and J dropped 7; count of bases not matched to a gene: 15. The CDR3 coding sequence is TGTGCCAGCATCCCACTCGACGGGGGGGCATCGAATGAGCAGTTCTTC. Protein: CASIPLDGGASNEQFF.

As concerns this clonotype: One junction end does not reproduce the germline sequence, and a read error may be involved. The chain couples TRBV6-2 or TRBV6-3 to TRBJ2-2; tentatively, D is TRBD2 (6 bases). Germline-derived CDR1 and CDR2 are MNHEY and SVGEGT. This CDR3 is 14 amino acids long. The CDR3 protein is CASRVTVAWGELFF. The CDR3 DNA follows: TGTGCCAGCAGGGTGACGGTAGCGTGGGGGGAGCTGTTCTTT.